The clone carrying this TCR beta chain appeared a few times. Its target is not known. This sample is drawn from a study of neurological immune-mediated disorders. Study as a whole: Of the 35 or so patients who had multiple sclerosis, around 30 had the relapsing-remitting form and 3 had the secondary progressive form.

Study-wide results and limits: The multiple sclerosis repertoire cluster had no clinical or MRI correlate. None of the CDR3 amino acid sequences found in expanded clones was shared across subjects. This suggests that the TCR-beta repertoires were private in all groups.

Synthesis of cDNA was performed by 5'RACE using 10-nucleotide random UMIs. TCRdb re-derived calls from the 5' RACE reads in MiXCR, one entry per CDR3 protein. The table has about 62,000 distinct CDR3 sequences, over 3.5% seen once. Germline V gene sequence: CDR1 SGHDN, CDR2 FVKESK. The CDR3 spans 18 residues. V shed 4 bases and J 2 bases; nucleotides not matched to a gene: 10. The source of this sequence is a woman aged 45 to 65 with multiple sclerosis. The sample taken for sequencing was PBMCs. The chain has TRBV14 and TRBJ2-2, with 10 bases aligning to TRBD1. The CDR3 protein is CASSPGTGAFSNTGELFF. The DNA for the CDR3 is TGTGCCAGCAGCCCAGGGACAGGGGCCTTTTCTAACACCGGGGAGCTGTTTTTT.